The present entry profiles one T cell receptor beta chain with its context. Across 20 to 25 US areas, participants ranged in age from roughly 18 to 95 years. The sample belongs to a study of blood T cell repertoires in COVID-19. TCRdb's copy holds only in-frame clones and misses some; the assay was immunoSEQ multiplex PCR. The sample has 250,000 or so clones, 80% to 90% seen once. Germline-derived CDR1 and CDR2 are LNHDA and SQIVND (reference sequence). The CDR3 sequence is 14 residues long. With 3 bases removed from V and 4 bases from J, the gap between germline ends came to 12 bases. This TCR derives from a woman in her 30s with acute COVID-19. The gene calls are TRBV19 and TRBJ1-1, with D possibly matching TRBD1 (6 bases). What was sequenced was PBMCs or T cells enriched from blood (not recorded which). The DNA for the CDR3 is TGTGCCAGTAGTATCCGGGACAAGGGCACTGAAGCTTTCTTT. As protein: CASSIRDKGTEAFF.